The 30 T cell receptor beta chains in this list originate from one sample, sequenced in a study of cytomegalovirus exposure and HLA in healthy donors. With 60 Vbeta and 13 Jbeta primers, the PCR was carried out. The method was immunoSEQ multiplex PCR; TCRdb's version includes in-frame clones alone and lacks a portion of them. The sample lists about 90,000 clones; roughly 80% were seen once. Sequencing input: PBMCs. Receptors were obtained from a man younger than 40 in good health and CMV-seronegative.

The chain combines TRBV9 with TRBJ2-7; D might be TRBD1 (6 bases). The CDR3 is 14 amino acids. Germline V gives CDR1 SGDLS, CDR2 YYNGEE. V was clipped by 3 bases and J by 0 bases, with 10 bases between them. Here the CDR3 DNA reads TGTGCCAGCAGCGCGGACAGCAACTCCTACGAGCAGTACTTC. Protein: CASSADSNSYEQYF.

J is TRBJ1-2 and V is TRBV30, with 8 bases aligning to TRBD1. The CDR3 sequence is 13 residues long. V shed 3 bases, J shed 5 bases, and the junction held 5 bases outside the gene matches. From germline, CDR1 is GTSNPN and CDR2 SVGIG (reference sequence). Here the CDR3 reads CAWRDTGGYGYTF. The CDR3 DNA follows: TGTGCCTGGAGGGATACAGGGGGGTATGGCTACACCTTC.

J is TRBJ1-5 and V is TRBV9; the D gene is possibly TRBD1 (6 bases). Trimming took off 0 bases at V and 5 bases at J, with 12 bases between the two ends. CDR1 is SGDLS, CDR2 YYNGEE, per germline. The CDR3 covers 15 residues. CDR3 protein: CASSVEGDQYQPQHF. The CDR3 DNA reads as TGTGCCAGCAGCGTAGAGGGGGACCAGTATCAGCCCCAGCATTTT. Full variable domain (rest looked up from reference TRBV9 and TRBJ1-5): DSGVTQTPKHLITATGQRVTLRCSPRSGDLSVYWYQQSLDQGLQFLIQYYNGEERAKGNILERFSAQQFPDLHSELNLSSLELGDSALYFCASSVEGDQYQPQHFGDGTRLSIL.

The rearrangement links TRBV19 to TRBJ1-5, with D possibly TRBD1 on 5 matching bases. CDR1 LNHDA and CDR2 SQIVND come from the germline V gene (reference sequence). Trimming cost V 1 base and J 9 bases, with 19 bases left between them. The CDR3 runs to 16 residues. As DNA, the CDR3 is TGTGCCAGTAGTATAGTCAGGGTAACAGCTAATTCGCCCCAGCATTTT. This translates into CASSIVRVTANSPQHF. The variable domain in full, completed from reference TRBV19 and TRBJ1-5, reads DGGITQSPKYLFRKEGQNVTLSCEQNLNHDAMYWYRQDPGQGLRLIYYSQIVNDFQKGDIAEGYSVSREKKESFPLTVTSAQKNPTAFYLCASSIVRVTANSPQHFGDGTRLSIL.

The sample holds a few counts of this clone. The chain links TRBV11-2 to TRBJ1-6; a weak D match, TRBD1 (5 bases). V gave up 0 bases and J gave up 6 bases, with 9 bases separating them. The V gene's germline CDR1 is SGHAT and CDR2 FQNNGV. The CDR3 has 15 amino acids. The CDR3 protein is CASSLDTGLNSPLHF. The CDR3 nucleotides read TGTGCCAGCAGCTTAGATACAGGTCTTAATTCACCCCTCCACTTT. Filled out from reference TRBV11-2 and TRBJ1-6, the complete variable domain reads EAGVAQSPRYKIIEKRQSVAFWCNPISGHATLYWYQQILGQGPKLLIQFQNNGVVDDSQLPKDRFSAERLKGVDSTLKIQPAKLEDSAVYLCASSLDTGLNSPLHFGNGTRLTVT.

The V gene is TRBV18, the J gene TRBJ2-7; D is uncertain. Trimming cost V 2 bases and J 5 bases, with 10 bases left between them. The germline gives CDR1 KGHSH, CDR2 LQKENI. This CDR3 is 13 amino acids long. CDR3 protein: CASSPTGIDEQYF. CDR3 DNA sequence: TGTGCCAGCTCACCAACGGGTATCGACGAGCAGTACTTC.

The chain couples TRBV7-6 to TRBJ2-5; 11 positions agree with TRBD2. The ends lost 6 bases at V and 2 bases at J; junction bases unmatched: 11. Germline V gene lookup returns CDR1 SGHVS and CDR2 FNYEAQ. The length of the CDR3 is 17 residues. The CDR3 coding sequence is TGTGCCAGCAGGAAAAGGTCTAGCGGGGGGTGGCAAGAGACCCAGTACTTC. Translating it yields CASRKRSSGGWQETQYF.

This clone turned up a few times. The rearrangement links TRBV27 to TRBJ2-5; D unclear. CDR1 is MNHEY, CDR2 SMNVEV, per germline (reference sequence). The CDR3 covers 15 residues. V lost 6 bases and J lost 0, with 14 bases in between. The chain's CDR3 is CASSDSGSYQETQYF. As DNA, the CDR3 is TGTGCCAGCAGCGACTCCGGGTCATACCAAGAGACCCAGTACTTC.

V usage is TRBV5-1 and J usage is TRBJ2-3; 7 bases agree with TRBD2. After removal of 0 bases from V and 1 base from J, the junction contained 5 bases not matched to a gene. The CDR3 runs 16 residues. CDR1 and CDR2 from the germline V gene are SGHRS and YFSETQ. The CDR3 loop is CASSLAMGGGTDTQYF. In DNA, the CDR3 is TGCGCCAGCAGCTTGGCTATGGGGGGGGGCACAGATACGCAGTATTTT.

The chain joins TRBV7-3 to TRBJ2-5; TRBD2 matches at 7 bases. The last part of the DNA fits TRBJ2-7 better; the J call may be wrong. The CDR3 sequence is 16 residues long. CDR1 is SGHTA, CDR2 FQGTGA, per germline. The CDR3 nucleotides read TGTGCCAGCAGGTGCCCTAAGCGGGGAGGGAATTACGAGCAGTACTTC. Amino acids: CASRCPKRGGNYEQYF.

In its sample, this clone was seen a few times. The rearrangement uses TRBV12-5 and TRBJ1-1, with D perhaps matching TRBD1 (6 bases). The CDR3 contains 12 residues. CDR1 and CDR2 from the germline V gene are LGHNT and FRNRAP. V shed 6 bases and J shed 5 bases, with 10 bases lying between them. CDR3 sequence: CASGPDRTEAFF. CDR3 DNA sequence: TGTGCTAGTGGGCCCGACAGGACTGAAGCTTTCTTT.

The chain is built from TRBV19 and TRBJ1-1; 7 positions match TRBD1. The V and J ends lost 5 bases and 5 bases, in that order; junction bases with no gene match: 8. The CDR3 runs 14 residues. In germline, CDR1 is LNHDA, CDR2 SQIVND (reference sequence). The CDR3: CASSLGQLDTEAFF. The CDR3, as DNA: TGTGCCAGTAGTTTGGGACAGCTCGATACTGAAGCTTTCTTT.

The chain has TRBV7-3 and TRBJ2-5; tentatively, D is TRBD2 (5 bases). The CDR3 runs to 14 residues. V was trimmed by 4 bases and J by 6 bases, leaving 15 bases between them. CDR1 and CDR2 from the germline V gene are SGHTA and FQGTGA. CDR3 region: CASSSHTGSQTQYF. The CDR3 coding sequence is TGTGCCAGCAGCTCCCACACGGGATCGCAGACCCAGTACTTC.

This clone was seen a few times. V is TRBV5-1 and J is TRBJ1-2, with D possibly matching TRBD1 (5 bases). Per the germline V gene, CDR1 is SGHRS and CDR2 is YFSETQ. V was trimmed by 3 bases and J by 2 bases, leaving 26 bases between them. The CDR3 spans 19 residues. The CDR3 nucleotides read TGCGCCAGCAGCTCGGGACTCCAGGGTTCCTCAATTCAAAACTATGGCTACACCTTC. Translation gives CASSSGLQGSSIQNYGYTF.

V usage is TRBV2 and J usage is TRBJ1-1; maybe TRBD1 (6 bases). V was clipped by 2 bases and J by 4 bases, with 11 bases between them. The CDR3 has 14 amino acids. The V gene's germline CDR1 is SNHLY and CDR2 FYNNEI. CDR3 coding DNA: TGTGCCAGCAGTGAAAGGGAAGGGGGCACTGAAGCTTTCTTT. Residues: CASSEREGGTEAFF.

A remark on this clone: Compared with germline, one end of the junction differs, possibly owing to a read error. The V gene is TRBV19, the J gene TRBJ1-1; D unresolved. Germline CDR1 reads LNHDA; CDR2 reads SQIVND (reference sequence). The CDR3 consists of 14 residues. The CDR3 nucleotides read TGTGCCAGTAGTATTCGGGGAATAAACAATGAAGCTTTCTTT. The encoded protein is CASSIRGINNEAFF.

The genes are TRBV25-1 and TRBJ1-4; D is uncertain. The germline V and J ends were trimmed by 1 base and 6 bases, with 6 bases remaining between them. Germline CDR1 reads MGHDK; CDR2 reads SYGVNS. The CDR3 is 13 residues long. CDR3 DNA sequence: TGTGCCAGCAGTGAATTAGTGTATGAAAAACTGTTTTTT. It specifies CASSELVYEKLFF.

The CDR3 nucleotides read TGCGCCAGCAGCCTGGGGGGCGGTCGCGGCTACGAGCAGTACTTC. Its translation is CASSLGGGRGYEQYF. V is TRBV5-1 and J is TRBJ2-7; D is possibly TRBD1 or TRBD2 (6 bases each). Trimming shortened V by 4 bases and J by 3 bases, and 17 bases separated the two germline ends. This CDR3 has 15 amino acids. CDR1 is SGHRS, CDR2 YFSETQ, per germline.

The V call is TRBV2, the J call TRBJ1-4; TRBD1 agrees at 9 bases. CDR3 length: 15 residues. The J segment lost 7 bases and the V segment lost 2 bases, leaving 5 bases of the junction unmatched. CDR1 is SNHLY, CDR2 FYNNEI, per germline. The CDR3 is CASSELGQGGEKLFF. The DNA of the CDR3 is TGTGCCAGCAGTGAATTGGGACAGGGCGGTGAAAAACTGTTTTTT.

This chain uses TRBV19 with TRBJ1-1; 8 bases map to TRBD1. V shed 6 bases, J shed 2 bases, and the junction held 5 bases outside the gene matches. In germline, CDR1 is LNHDA, CDR2 SQIVND (reference sequence). The CDR3 is 14 amino acids. CDR3 amino acids: CASSVTGGNTEAFF. In DNA form, the CDR3 reads TGTGCCAGTAGCGTAACAGGGGGTAACACTGAAGCTTTCTTT.

The J gene is TRBJ2-7, the V gene TRBV5-5; D perhaps matches TRBD1 (5 bases). Trimming removed 2 bases at V and 2 bases at J, with 14 bases between. The V gene's germline CDR1 is SGHKS and CDR2 YYEKEE (reference sequence). The CDR3 covers 15 residues. As DNA, the CDR3 is TGTGCCAGCAGCTTTACGGCGACAGTAACCTACGAGCAGTACTTC. As protein: CASSFTATVTYEQYF.

The rearrangement uses TRBV28 and TRBJ2-7; 9 bases are shared with TRBD2. Unmatched junction bases numbered 6, after V lost 2 bases and J lost 4 bases. Germline V lookup: CDR1 MDHEN, CDR2 SYDVKM. The CDR3 has 15 amino acids. CDR3 in DNA: TGTGCCAGCAGTTTAGAAATTAGCGGGGGTTACGAGCAGTACTTC. It codes for CASSLEISGGYEQYF.

The V call is TRBV6-6, the J call TRBJ1-1, with D unclear. The CDR3 sequence is 12 residues long. V dropped 5 bases and J dropped 4 bases, with 8 bases sitting between them. Per the germline V gene, CDR1 is MNHNY and CDR2 is SVGAGI (reference sequence). This CDR3 is CASSSWSTEAFF. The DNA of the CDR3 is TGTGCCAGCAGTAGCTGGTCCACTGAAGCTTTCTTT.

This sequence joins TRBV10-3 and TRBJ2-1; 9 nucleotides line up with TRBD2. The CDR3 covers 16 residues. V dropped 2 bases and J dropped 1; count of bases not matched to a gene: 3. The germline gives CDR1 ENHRY, CDR2 SYGVKD. CDR3 coding DNA: TGTGCCATCAGTGAGAAAGCGGGGGGATCCTACAATGAGCAGTTCTTC. Translating it yields CAISEKAGGSYNEQFF.

The genes are TRBV5-1 and TRBJ1-1; unclear D gene. The CDR3 spans 15 residues. Germline assignment: CDR1 SGHRS and CDR2 YFSETQ. V was pared by 7 bases and J by 6 bases, with 22 bases between. The CDR3, as DNA: TGCGCCAGCCGATCCTCACCCTTGGAGGGTGCTGAAGCTTTCTTT. This translates into CASRSSPLEGAEAFF.

This clone was observed once. The chain joins TRBV9 to TRBJ1-1, with D maybe TRBD1 (6 bases). CDR1 SGDLS and CDR2 YYNGEE come from the germline V gene. V shed 0 bases and J shed 0 bases, with 9 bases lying between them. The CDR3 is 15 residues long. This chain's CDR3 is CASSVGGTLNTEAFF. CDR3 coding DNA: TGTGCCAGCAGCGTAGGGGGGACACTGAACACTGAAGCTTTCTTT.

This clone occurred once. V and J are TRBV14 and TRBJ2-3, with D hard to call. Trimming pared 0 bases from V and 0 bases from J, leaving 13 bases between. The CDR3 has 17 amino acids. The germline gives CDR1 SGHDN, CDR2 FVKESK. As DNA, the CDR3 is TGTGCCAGCAGCCAAGATAGAGGATATGCTAGCACAGATACGCAGTATTTT. It specifies CASSQDRGYASTDTQYF.

The CDR3 nucleotides read TGTGCCAGCAGCGGGACTTATGGCTACACCTTC. Its translation is CASSGTYGYTF. V usage is TRBV2 and J usage is TRBJ1-2; D is perhaps TRBD1 (5 bases). Trimming removed 6 bases from V and 5 bases from J, with 7 bases in between. CDR3 length: 11 amino acids. CDR1 is SNHLY and CDR2 is FYNNEI in the germline V gene.

The CDR3 DNA follows: TGTGCCAGCAGCTTGGGCGGGACTAGCGTCTATGAGCAGTTCTTC. The encoded protein is CASSLGGTSVYEQFF. This sequence joins TRBV7-6 and TRBJ2-1; 10 nucleotides match TRBD2. The CDR3 covers 15 residues. Germline CDR1 reads SGHVS; CDR2 reads FNYEAQ. Trimming removed 3 bases from V and 8 bases from J; junction bases left unmatched: 7.

J is TRBJ1-2 and V is TRBV29-1; 8 bases agree with TRBD1. Per the germline V gene, CDR1 is SQVTM and CDR2 is ANQGSEA. J lost 6 bases, V lost 6 bases, and 12 bases had no gene match. The CDR3 has 14 amino acids. Here the CDR3 DNA reads TGCAGCGTAGGACTGGGACAGGTGAAAAATGGCTACACCTTC. Residues: CSVGLGQVKNGYTF.